The 24 T cell receptor beta chains in this list originate from one sample, sequenced in a study of blood T cell repertoires in COVID-19. Sequenced by immunoSEQ multiplex PCR; TCRdb stores in-frame clones only, minus some. The data show roughly 140,000 clones, roughly 80% seen once. The sequencing input was peripheral blood. The receptors derive from a human donor in a cohort sampled during active COVID-19.

V is TRBV28 and J is TRBJ2-7; possible D gene TRBD2, 6 bases. V lost 4 bases and J 3 bases, leaving 16 bases between the germline ends. Germline CDR1 MDHEN, CDR2 SYDVKM. CDR3 size: 15 residues. DNA of the CDR3: TGTGCCAGCAGTTCAGGAGGGGCTATGAGCTACGAGCAGTACTTC. Translating it yields CASSSGGAMSYEQYF.

This chain uses TRBV10-3 with TRBJ1-2; TRBD1 is a possible D gene (5 bases). Trimming took 4 bases from V and 2 from J, leaving 11 bases between them. Germline loops: CDR1 ENHRY, CDR2 SYGVKD. The CDR3 covers 14 residues. In DNA, the CDR3 is TGTGCCATCAGTGGGGACGGAGGGAACTATGGCTACACCTTC. Its protein is CAISGDGGNYGYTF.

V and J are TRBV30 and TRBJ1-5, with 7 nucleotides matching TRBD1. Germline V gene sequence: CDR1 GTSNPN, CDR2 SVGIG (reference sequence). V lost 1 base and J lost 3; bases outside the gene matches: 6. The CDR3 contains 15 residues. The CDR3 reads CAWSAPGTVNQPQHF. DNA for the CDR3: TGTGCCTGGAGTGCCCCCGGGACAGTCAATCAGCCCCAGCATTTT. Full variable domain (remainder filled in from reference TRBV30 and TRBJ1-5): SQTIHQWPATLVQPVGSPLSLECTVEGTSNPNLYWYRQAAGRGLQLLFYSVGIGQISSEVPQNLSASRPQDRQFILSSKKLLLSDSGFYLCAWSAPGTVNQPQHFGDGTRLSIL.

This clone has more than one count but fewer than ten. CDR3 amino acids: CASSSPGTGGPEAFF. CDR3 DNA sequence: TGTGCCAGTAGTTCCCCGGGGACAGGGGGACCTGAAGCTTTCTTT. This sequence joins TRBV19 and TRBJ1-1, with TRBD1 matching over 11 bases. Germline V gives CDR1 LNHDA, CDR2 SQIVND (reference sequence). V shed 5 bases and J 6 bases; nucleotides not matched to a gene: 8. This CDR3 region has 15 residues. Together with reference TRBV19 and TRBJ1-1, the CDR3 gives the full variable domain: DGGITQSPKYLFRKEGQNVTLSCEQNLNHDAMYWYRQDPGQGLRLIYYSQIVNDFQKGDIAEGYSVSREKKESFPLTVTSAQKNPTAFYLCASSSPGTGGPEAFFGQGTRLTVV.

The chain couples TRBV11-3 to TRBJ2-2; 9 bases agree with TRBD1. This CDR3 has 19 amino acids. After removal of 1 base from V and 0 bases from J, the junction contained 9 bases not matched to a gene. Germline CDR1 is SGHNT and CDR2 is YENEEA. CDR3 bases: TGTGCCAGCAGCTTAGCTAGGGGACAGGGCAACGCGAACACCGGGGAGCTGTTTTTT. It encodes CASSLARGQGNANTGELFF. The full variable domain, in which reference TRBV11-3 and TRBJ2-2 provide the parts outside the CDR3, is EAGVVQSPRYKIIEKKQPVAFWCNPISGHNTLYWYLQNLGQGPELLIRYENEEAVDDSQLPKDRFSAERLKGVDSTLKIQPAELGDSAVYLCASSLARGQGNANTGELFFGEGSRLTVL.

The chain links TRBV9 to TRBJ1-6; 7 bases fit TRBD1. V shed 9 bases and J 0 bases; nucleotides not matched to a gene: 15. Germline V gives CDR1 SGDLS, CDR2 YYNGEE. This CDR3 comprises 18 residues. The DNA of the CDR3 is TGTGCCATCCTAAAAGGGACAGCCCACAGCTCCTATAATTCACCCCTCCACTTT. Protein product: CAILKGTAHSSYNSPLHF.

V usage is TRBV5-1 and J usage is TRBJ2-5, with TRBD2 matching 14 bases. J was trimmed by 2 bases and V by 4 bases; bases with no gene match: 7. This CDR3 contains 17 residues. The germline V gene has CDR1 SGHRS and CDR2 YFSETQ. CDR3 loop: CASSTGTSGGRQETQYF. CDR3 DNA: TGCGCCAGCAGCACCGGGACTAGCGGGGGCCGGCAAGAGACCCAGTACTTC.

On this clone: The same CDR3 can be traced to other DNA sequences in this sample. V usage is TRBV18 and J usage is TRBJ1-2; possibly TRBD1 for D (6 bases). V dropped 6 bases and J dropped 2 bases, with 10 bases sitting between them. Per the germline V gene, CDR1 is KGHSH and CDR2 is LQKENI. This CDR3 is 13 amino acids long. In DNA form, the CDR3 reads TGTGCCAGCTCCCCGGACAGAAACTATGGCTACACCTTC. This gives the protein CASSPDRNYGYTF.

This chain links TRBV5-1 with TRBJ1-1; TRBD1 matches 9 bases. V dropped 4 bases and J dropped 1; count of bases not matched to a gene: 5. From germline, CDR1 is SGHRS and CDR2 YFSETQ. CDR3 length: 15 amino acids. CDR3 region: CASSKLQGANTEAFF. Here the CDR3 DNA reads TGCGCCAGCAGCAAATTACAGGGGGCGAACACTGAAGCTTTCTTT.

The rearrangement uses TRBV19 and TRBJ1-5; D is unclear. Trimming removed 5 bases from V and 7 bases from J, with 6 bases in between. Germline assignment: CDR1 LNHDA and CDR2 SQIVND (reference sequence). The CDR3 contains 11 residues. The CDR3 nucleotides are TGTGCCAGTAGTCCCGGGCAGCCCCAGCATTTT. Protein product: CASSPGQPQHF.

This rearrangement joins TRBV7-6 to TRBJ2-7, with D maybe TRBD2 (5 bases). Trimming took 1 base from V and 7 from J, leaving 11 bases between them. The V gene's germline CDR1 is SGHVS and CDR2 FNYEAQ. CDR3 length: 13 residues. CDR3 region: CASSLVRGREQYF. CDR3 sequence (DNA): TGTGCCAGCAGCTTAGTTCGGGGTCGGGAGCAGTACTTC.

This sequence joins TRBV18 and TRBJ2-7; 9 bases agree with TRBD1. This CDR3 contains 15 residues. The germline gives CDR1 KGHSH, CDR2 LQKENI. J lost 2 bases, V lost 6 bases, and 8 bases had no gene match. CDR3 sequence: CASSHPGQGPYEQYF. Written as DNA, the CDR3 is TGTGCCAGCTCCCACCCGGGACAGGGCCCCTACGAGCAGTACTTC.

This chain connects TRBV7-6 to TRBJ1-5; weak D call: TRBD1 (5 bases). The germline V and J ends were trimmed by 5 bases and 3 bases, with 14 bases remaining between them. This CDR3 region has 15 residues. Per germline, CDR1 SGHVS and CDR2 FNYEAQ. CDR3 residues: CASSRTAGYNQPQHF. CDR3 bases: TGTGCCAGCAGCCGGACGGCAGGGTACAATCAGCCCCAGCATTTT. Based on the CDR3 plus reference TRBV7-6 and TRBJ1-5, the full variable domain is GAGVSQSPRYKVTKRGQDVALRCDPISGHVSLYWYRQALGQGPEFLTYFNYEAQQDKSGLPNDRFSAERPEGSISTLTIQRTEQRDSAMYRCASSRTAGYNQPQHFGDGTRLSIL.

The rearrangement joins TRBV6-1 to TRBJ2-1; a weak D match, TRBD1 (6 bases). CDR1 and CDR2 from the germline V gene are MNHNS and SASEGT. V was cut by 3 bases and J by 7 bases, with 22 bases left in between. The CDR3 consists of 17 residues. The CDR3 loop reads CASSDPRRQGSRNEQFF. CDR3 nucleotides: TGTGCCAGCAGTGATCCCCGGAGGCAGGGGTCGCGTAATGAGCAGTTCTTC.

The V gene is TRBV27, the J gene TRBJ1-5; no definite D call. In germline, CDR1 is MNHEY, CDR2 SMNVEV (reference sequence). V lost 6 bases and J 6 bases, leaving 18 bases between the germline ends. This CDR3 is built from 15 residues. The CDR3 loop is CASRPGGGSSQPQHF. The CDR3 nucleotides are TGTGCCAGCAGGCCCGGCGGCGGATCGTCTCAGCCCCAGCATTTT.

This chain links TRBV19 with TRBJ2-7; TRBD2 aligns across 8 bases. CDR1 and CDR2 from the germline V gene are LNHDA and SQIVND (reference sequence). The CDR3 totals 14 residues. The V segment lost 3 bases and the J segment 0 bases; nucleotides outside the gene matches: 1. The CDR3 loop is CASSMSGSSYEQYF. The DNA for the CDR3 is TGTGCCAGTAGTATGAGCGGGAGCTCCTACGAGCAGTACTTC. The whole variable domain, remainder taken from reference TRBV19 and TRBJ2-7, is DGGITQSPKYLFRKEGQNVTLSCEQNLNHDAMYWYRQDPGQGLRLIYYSQIVNDFQKGDIAEGYSVSREKKESFPLTVTSAQKNPTAFYLCASSMSGSSYEQYFGPGTRLTVT.

V gene TRBV7-9 combines with J gene TRBJ2-5; 9 bases align to TRBD2. Germline V gene lookup returns CDR1 SEHNR and CDR2 FQNEAQ (reference sequence). The CDR3 runs 17 residues. V shed 5 bases, J shed 1 base, and the junction held 11 bases outside the gene matches. The CDR3 here is CASSPRGSGGLQETQYF. In DNA form, the CDR3 reads TGTGCCAGCAGCCCCCGGGGTAGCGGGGGCCTCCAAGAGACCCAGTACTTC. Complete variable domain (other parts from reference TRBV7-9 and TRBJ2-5): DTGVSQNPRHKITKRGQNVTFRCDPISEHNRLYWYRQTLGQGPEFLTYFQNEAQLEKSRLLSDRFSAERPKGSFSTLEIQRTEQGDSAMYLCASSPRGSGGLQETQYFGPGTRLLVL.

This chain links TRBV28 with TRBJ2-7; 7 positions agree with TRBD2. Germline V lookup: CDR1 MDHEN, CDR2 SYDVKM. J lost 3 bases, V lost 4 bases, and 6 bases had no gene match. The CDR3 has 14 amino acids. The CDR3 loop is CASSSSGEYYEQYF. In DNA, the CDR3 is TGTGCCAGCAGTTCCAGCGGGGAGTACTACGAGCAGTACTTC.

The J gene is TRBJ2-5, the V gene TRBV7-2; weak D call: TRBD1 (6 bases). This CDR3 spans 14 amino acids. Germline V gene sequence: CDR1 SGHTA, CDR2 FQGNSA. V was trimmed by 3 bases and J by 5 bases, leaving 13 bases between them. The CDR3 DNA follows: TGTGCCAGCAGCTTTTACAGGGTGGTGGAGACCCAGTACTTC. It yields the protein CASSFYRVVETQYF.

This clone was found once. The CDR3 protein is CSVESEGGTDTQYF. The CDR3 DNA sequence: TGCAGCGTTGAAAGCGAGGGGGGCACAGATACGCAGTATTTT. The rearrangement links TRBV29-1 to TRBJ2-3, with D possibly TRBD1 on 6 matching bases. The V end lost 2 bases, the J end lost 1 base, and 10 bases lay between the germline ends. The CDR3 spans 14 residues. Germline CDR1 is SQVTM and CDR2 is ANQGSEA.

The sample holds one count of this clone. V usage is TRBV28 and J usage is TRBJ1-1, with 8 bases that match TRBD1. Germline trimming cut 2 bases from V and 1 base from J; bases unmatched to any gene: 6. Per germline, CDR1 MDHEN and CDR2 SYDVKM. The CDR3 is 16 amino acids. CDR3 coding DNA: TGTGCCAGCAGTTTACCACAGGGGGTAGGGAACACTGAAGCTTTCTTT. Its protein is CASSLPQGVGNTEAFF. Full variable domain (missing parts from reference TRBV28 and TRBJ1-1): DVKVTQSSRYLVKRTGEKVFLECVQDMDHENMFWYRQDPGLGLRLIYFSYDVKMKEKGDIPEGYSVSREKKERFSLILESASTNQTSMYLCASSLPQGVGNTEAFFGQGTRLTVV.

The chain carries TRBV18 and TRBJ1-2; D is possibly TRBD1 (5 bases). Germline CDR1 and CDR2: KGHSH and LQKENI. V was cut by 3 bases and J by 8 bases, with 13 bases left in between. There are 13 residues in the CDR3. The CDR3 region is CASSPRQLGGYTF. The CDR3 DNA reads as TGTGCCAGCTCACCGCGACAGCTTGGGGGCTACACCTTC.

The chain couples TRBV30 to TRBJ2-7; tentatively, D is TRBD2 (5 bases). Trimming took 3 bases from V and 5 from J, leaving 17 bases between them. The CDR3 has 14 residues. CDR1 GTSNPN and CDR2 SVGIG come from the germline V gene (reference sequence). The DNA for the CDR3 is TGTGCCTGGAGCCGCGGGTACGCCGGGCACGAGCAGTACTTC. Residues: CAWSRGYAGHEQYF.

Turning to this clone: It is unclear where the CDR3 begins or ends on the DNA, so no DNA is shown, and the CDR3 is as TCRdb lists it. The J gene is TRBJ2-7, the V gene TRBV11-3; the table assigns TRBD1, which was not confirmed against the DNA. Inclusive of both ends, the CDR3 amounts to 15 amino acids. Germline-derived CDR1 and CDR2 are SGHNT and YENEEA. CDR3 protein: CASSSSTGSIYEQYF.